The 18 T cell receptor beta chains below were found in one sample sequenced in a study of blood T cell repertoires in COVID-19. TCRdb keeps only in-frame clones here, not all; method: immunoSEQ multiplex PCR. The table lists some 120,000 clones, approximately 89% of them singletons, with roughly 3.6% in the top ten. Sample: peripheral blood. Every receptor here comes from a woman aged 55-69 years with acute or convalescent COVID-19.

The chain recombines TRBV5-4 with TRBJ2-3; a possible D gene is TRBD2 (5 bases). V dropped 4 bases and J dropped 0 bases, with 24 bases sitting between them. The CDR3 consists of 19 residues. Germline CDR1 and CDR2: SGHNT and YYREEE (reference sequence). CDR3: CASSPAYGGPSFSTDTQYF. Written as DNA, the CDR3 is TGTGCCAGCAGCCCAGCTTATGGAGGCCCAAGCTTCAGCACAGATACGCAGTATTTT.

This chain connects TRBV6-5 to TRBJ1-5, with 9 bases lining up with TRBD1. The length of the CDR3 is 15 residues. V gave up 7 bases and J gave up 3 bases; unmatched junction bases: 7. Germline values: CDR1 MNHEY, CDR2 SVGAGI. CDR3 sequence: CASTPTGGPNQPQHF. The CDR3 nucleotides read TGTGCCAGCACCCCGACAGGGGGACCCAATCAGCCCCAGCATTTT.

This clone was counted once. The rearrangement joins TRBV28 to TRBJ2-1, with D perhaps matching TRBD2 (5 bases). The CDR3 covers 13 residues. V was clipped by 1 base and J by 9 bases, with 10 bases between them. Germline CDR1 is MDHEN and CDR2 is SYDVKM. The CDR3 DNA sequence: TGTGCCAGCAGTTTATCATACGGGGTTGAGCAGTTCTTC. It translates to CASSLSYGVEQFF. Based on the CDR3 plus reference TRBV28 and TRBJ2-1, the full variable domain is DVKVTQSSRYLVKRTGEKVFLECVQDMDHENMFWYRQDPGLGLRLIYFSYDVKMKEKGDIPEGYSVSREKKERFSLILESASTNQTSMYLCASSLSYGVEQFFGPGTRLTVL.

V is TRBV9 and J is TRBJ1-3; 9 bases agree with TRBD1. The trim removed 3 bases at V and 4 bases at J, leaving 2 bases unmatched. The CDR3 runs to 14 residues. Germline CDR1 and CDR2: SGDLS and YYNGEE. CDR3 sequence (DNA): TGTGCCAGCAGCGGCACAGGGGGCGGAAACACCATATATTTT. Protein product: CASSGTGGGNTIYF.

This clone was observed a single time. The chain recombines TRBV10-3 with TRBJ1-6; a possible D gene is TRBD1 (5 bases). Trimming stripped 10 bases from V and 7 bases from J, with 14 bases between. The germline gives CDR1 ENHRY, CDR2 SYGVKD. The CDR3 loop spans 13 amino acids. Here the CDR3 DNA reads TGTGCCACCTCGCCACAGGAGAATTCACCCCTCCACTTT. Its protein is CATSPQENSPLHF.

The chain employs TRBV10-3 and TRBJ1-3; possible D gene TRBD1, 5 bases. The CDR3 contains 17 residues. V lost 0 bases and J 5 bases, leaving 17 bases between the germline ends. Looked up from germline, CDR1 is ENHRY and CDR2 is SYGVKD. CDR3 nucleotide sequence: TGTGCCATCAGTGAGTCGAAACAGGACACCTTAAGAAACACCATATATTTT. Its translation is CAISESKQDTLRNTIYF.

This chain links TRBV3-1 (or the pseudogene TRBV3-2) with TRBJ2-1; TRBD2 agrees at 8 bases. From germline, CDR1 is LGHDT and CDR2 YNNKEL (reference sequence). The CDR3 totals 13 residues. After removal of 11 bases from V and 10 bases from J, the junction contained 13 bases not matched to a gene. DNA of the CDR3: TGTGCCTCTGGGCCAGCGGGAGACAGGGAGCAGTTCTTC. This gives the protein CASGPAGDREQFF.

This rearrangement joins TRBV6-5 to TRBJ1-3, with a possible D match to TRBD1 (5 bases). Trimming removed 11 bases at V and 0 bases at J, with 14 bases between. From germline, CDR1 is MNHEY and CDR2 SVGAGI. The CDR3 consists of 14 residues. As DNA, the CDR3 is TGTGCCGCAACAGGCGCAATCTCTGGAAACACCATATATTTT. Protein product: CAATGAISGNTIYF.

The chain combines TRBV20-1 with TRBJ2-7; D is uncertain. The CDR3 totals 11 residues. The V gene lost 3 bases and the J gene lost 6 bases, with 9 bases spanning the gap. Germline CDR1 reads DFQATT; CDR2 reads SNEGSKA (reference sequence). This CDR3 reads CSASVRLEQYF. CDR3 coding DNA: TGCAGTGCTAGCGTAAGACTCGAGCAGTACTTC.

As to this clone: The junction differs from germline at one of its ends, possibly a read error. The sample has other DNA sequences that encode this CDR3 too. The CDR3 nucleotides read TGTGCCATTAGTGGACTAGACATGGGAACAGATACGCAGTATTTT. Translating it yields CAISGLDMGTDTQYF. This chain joins TRBV10-3 and TRBJ2-3, with TRBD2 matching 7 bases. The CDR3 is 15 amino acids. The germline CDR1 and CDR2 sequences are ENHRY and SYGVKD.

The chain joins TRBV11-3 to TRBJ2-1, with 7 positions matching TRBD1. Germline values: CDR1 SGHNT, CDR2 YENEEA. J lost 6 bases, V lost 1 base, and 3 bases had no gene match. CDR3 length: 14 residues. CDR3: CASSLVRGSNEQFF. The DNA of the CDR3 is TGTGCCAGCAGCTTAGTCAGGGGGTCCAATGAGCAGTTCTTC.

V gene TRBV28 combines with J gene TRBJ1-2; D is unclear. V was shortened by 4 bases and J by 1 base, with 7 bases between the two germline ends. Germline assignment: CDR1 MDHEN and CDR2 SYDVKM. This CDR3 contains 13 residues. The CDR3 DNA sequence: TGTGCCAGCAGTTCCCCAGTTAACTATGGCTACACCTTC. As protein: CASSSPVNYGYTF.

This chain connects TRBV5-1 to TRBJ2-1; D may be TRBD2 (5 bases). Germline V lookup: CDR1 SGHRS, CDR2 YFSETQ. V dropped 0 bases and J dropped 6 bases, with 7 bases sitting between them. CDR3 length equals 13 residues. In DNA, the CDR3 is TGCGCCAGCAGCTTGGACGGAGGCAATGAGCAGTTCTTC. The encoded protein is CASSLDGGNEQFF.

The rearrangement joins TRBV11-3 to TRBJ2-4; possible D gene TRBD2, 6 bases. CDR1 and CDR2 (germline): SGHNT, YENEEA. The CDR3 totals 16 residues. Trimming took 5 bases from V and 3 from J, leaving 17 bases between them. This chain's CDR3 is CASSNIADSGKNIQYF. The CDR3 region has the DNA TGTGCCAGCAGCAACATAGCGGATTCGGGCAAAAACATTCAGTACTTC.

The chain is built from TRBV9 and TRBJ2-5, with 11 bases that match TRBD2. The CDR3 is made up of 16 amino acids. Germline CDR1 reads SGDLS; CDR2 reads YYNGEE. J lost 4 bases, V lost 4 bases, and 9 bases had no gene match. The CDR3 loop is CASSPGALAGVETQYF. The CDR3 DNA reads as TGTGCCAGCAGCCCCGGTGCACTAGCGGGAGTAGAGACCCAGTACTTC.

This clone has a handful of counts. V usage is TRBV7-9 and J usage is TRBJ1-6; D ambiguous. The germline gives CDR1 SEHNR, CDR2 FQNEAQ (reference sequence). The CDR3 spans 18 residues. Trimming took 6 bases from V and 2 from J, leaving 20 bases between them. In DNA, the CDR3 is TGTGCCAGCAGTCCGGGCCTCGGCGCGGGAACCTATAATTCACCCCTCCACTTT. Protein sequence: CASSPGLGAGTYNSPLHF.

The CDR3: CASSDRLAGINQETQYF. The CDR3 DNA follows: TGTGCCAGCAGTGATAGACTAGCGGGAATAAATCAAGAGACCCAGTACTTC. The genes are TRBV5-4 and TRBJ2-5; 11 bases line up with TRBD2. The CDR3 contains 17 residues. Germline CDR1 reads SGHNT; CDR2 reads YYREEE (reference sequence). V lost 5 bases to trimming and J lost 2 bases; unmatched junction nucleotides: 11.

This clone was counted once. The V gene is TRBV5-1, the J gene TRBJ1-6, with 7 bases identical to TRBD1. Per germline, CDR1 SGHRS and CDR2 YFSETQ. Trimming cost V 0 bases and J 9 bases; bases outside gene matches: 9. The CDR3 sequence is 16 residues long. The CDR3 protein is CASSLDPDRQSSPLHF. As DNA, the CDR3 is TGCGCCAGCAGCTTGGACCCGGACAGGCAGAGTTCACCCCTCCACTTT.